This passage covers 25 T cell receptor beta chains from one sample sequenced in a study of T cell changes during pregnancy in multiple sclerosis. TCRdb's table, derived via immunoSEQ multiplex PCR, lists solely in-frame clones and lacks some. Here the sample spans 50,000 to 60,000 clones, over 80% being singletons. The material was CD4+ T cells from peripheral blood mononuclear cells, obtained after pregnancy. The source is a female donor in good health, enrolled as a control in a pregnancy study.

V is TRBV4-3 and J is TRBJ2-1; a possible D gene is TRBD2 (5 bases). The CDR3 spans 16 residues. CDR1 LGHNA and CDR2 YSLEER come from the germline V gene. V was shortened by 0 bases and J by 4 bases, with 13 bases between the two germline ends. Here the CDR3 DNA reads TGCGCCAGCAGCCAAGAAAGGTACGGCGGGTACAATGAGCAGTTCTTC. Translated, it gives CASSQERYGGYNEQFF.

CDR3 bases: TGTGCCAGCACCCCGTCCCTTACTGCTCGCTATGGCTACACCTTC. This encodes CASTPSLTARYGYTF. V gene TRBV9 combines with J gene TRBJ1-2; no firm D call. CDR1 is SGDLS and CDR2 is YYNGEE in the germline V gene. Between the trimmed V and J ends, which lost 6 bases and 4 bases, there was a span of 19 bases. The CDR3 totals 15 residues.

This clone occurred a few times. This chain joins TRBV9 and TRBJ2-7; D call uncertain. Germline values: CDR1 SGDLS, CDR2 YYNGEE. Trimming stripped 0 bases from V and 7 bases from J, with 11 bases between. The CDR3 is made up of 13 amino acids. This CDR3 is CASSVASLGEQYF. CDR3 nucleotide sequence: TGTGCCAGCAGCGTAGCTTCCCTCGGTGAGCAGTACTTC.

As to this clone: A read error may account for a junction end that differs from germline. The V gene is TRBV7-3, the J gene TRBJ1-1, with D unclear. This CDR3 contains 13 residues. Germline V CDR1 and CDR2: SGHTA, FQGTGA. CDR3 residues: CASSAAGSGSSSF. The CDR3 DNA reads TGTGCCAGCAGCGCGGCGGGCAGCGGATCCAGCTCTTTT.

The chain recombines TRBV18 with TRBJ1-1; 8 nucleotides line up with TRBD1. Trimming cost V 3 bases and J 7 bases; bases outside gene matches: 4. CDR3 length: 13 residues. Germline CDR1 is KGHSH and CDR2 is LQKENI. The CDR3 protein is CASSPGTGSEAFF. DNA for the CDR3: TGTGCCAGCTCACCTGGGACAGGTAGTGAAGCTTTCTTT.

This chain joins TRBV5-1 and TRBJ2-2, with 7 bases fitting TRBD1. Germline V lookup: CDR1 SGHRS, CDR2 YFSETQ. This CDR3 contains 15 residues. Germline trimming cut 3 bases from V and 1 base from J; bases unmatched to any gene: 3. CDR3 sequence: CASSYRDRNTGELFF. The CDR3 DNA reads TGCGCCAGCAGCTACCGGGACAGGAACACCGGGGAGCTGTTTTTT.

CDR3 sequence reads: CASSEGTQSADEQFF. The DNA of the CDR3 is TGTGCCAGCAGTGAAGGGACACAATCGGCCGATGAGCAGTTCTTC. The chain has TRBV2 and TRBJ2-1; D possibly corresponds to TRBD1 (5 bases). The V end lost 1 base, the J end lost 8 bases, and 15 bases lay between the germline ends. CDR1 and CDR2 from the germline V gene are SNHLY and FYNNEI. The CDR3 is 15 amino acids.

This chain links TRBV15 with TRBJ1-1, with D perhaps matching TRBD1 (6 bases). This CDR3 contains 13 residues. Trimming cost V 7 bases and J 6 bases, with 15 bases left between them. Germline CDR1 LNHNV, CDR2 YYDKDF (reference sequence). CDR3 sequence reads: CATTKQGYPEAFF. CDR3 in DNA: TGTGCCACCACGAAACAGGGCTATCCTGAAGCTTTCTTT. Variable domain in full (rest from reference TRBV15 and TRBJ1-1): DAMVIQNPRYQVTQFGKPVTLSCSQTLNHNVMYWYQQKSSQAPKLLFHYYDKDFNNEADTPDNFQSRRPNTSFCFLDIRSPGLGDTAMYLCATTKQGYPEAFFGQGTRLTVV.

The chain couples TRBV9 to TRBJ2-2, with D maybe TRBD2 (5 bases). This CDR3 comprises 14 residues. V was trimmed by 3 bases and J by 5 bases, leaving 11 bases between them. Germline CDR1 reads SGDLS; CDR2 reads YYNGEE. CDR3 in DNA: TGTGCCAGCAGCGAGGCGAGGAGGACCGGGGAGCTGTTTTTT. Amino acids: CASSEARRTGELFF.

The chain carries TRBV18 and TRBJ1-2, with TRBD1 identical over 8 bases. CDR1 and CDR2 (germline): KGHSH, LQKENI. The V segment lost 5 bases and the J segment 7 bases; nucleotides outside the gene matches: 9. The CDR3 extends over 14 amino acids. For the CDR3, the DNA is TGTGCCAGCTCATCCGACAGGGGCGTTAGTGGCTACACCTTC. It specifies CASSSDRGVSGYTF. The whole variable domain, remainder taken from reference TRBV18 and TRBJ1-2, is NAGVMQNPRHLVRRRGQEARLRCSPMKGHSHVYWYRQLPEEGLKFMVYLQKENIIDESGMPKERFSAEFPKEGPSILRIQQVVRGDSAAYFCASSSDRGVSGYTFGSGTRLTVV.

The chain joins TRBV6-4 to TRBJ1-2, with D maybe TRBD1 (5 bases). The germline CDR1 and CDR2 sequences are MRHNA and SNTAGT. The CDR3 extends over 15 amino acids. V lost 2 bases and J lost 2, with 12 bases in between. The CDR3 sequence is CASSDPGTGNYGYTF. The CDR3 DNA reads as TGTGCCAGCAGTGACCCCGGGACTGGAAACTATGGCTACACCTTC.

This clone was observed a few times. V gene TRBV18 combines with J gene TRBJ1-6; D is ambiguous. Per the germline V gene, CDR1 is KGHSH and CDR2 is LQKENI. The V end was cut by 4 bases, the J end by 0 bases, with 4 bases between. This CDR3 is built from 14 residues. Here the CDR3 reads CASSQSSYNSPLHF. CDR3 bases: TGTGCCAGCTCACAGAGCTCCTATAATTCACCCCTCCACTTT.

CDR3 DNA sequence: TGTGCCGCTATGCCCCGGGGGTTCTATGGCTACACCTTC. Its translation: CAAMPRGFYGYTF. This chain connects TRBV6-5 to TRBJ1-2; D may be TRBD1 (5 bases). The V gene's germline CDR1 is MNHEY and CDR2 SVGAGI. V lost 11 bases and J lost 4, with 17 bases in between. CDR3 length: 13 amino acids.

The chain has TRBV4-1 and TRBJ1-2; TRBD1 aligns across 9 bases. J gave up 8 bases and V 4 bases, and 11 bases lay outside the gene matches. Germline lookup yields CDR1 MGHRA and CDR2 YSYEKL. The CDR3 covers 15 residues. The DNA of the CDR3 is TGCGCCAGCAGCCCCTCATGGGGACAGGGTGAGGGCTACACCTTC. This encodes CASSPSWGQGEGYTF.

This clone is a singleton in its sample. This chain uses TRBV28 with TRBJ2-6; D is perhaps TRBD2 (6 bases). This CDR3 is 14 amino acids long. CDR1 and CDR2 from the germline V gene are MDHEN and SYDVKM. Trimming took off 2 bases at V and 4 bases at J, with 6 bases between the two ends. The CDR3 DNA sequence: TGTGCCAGCAGTTTACGGGGGGGGGCCAACGTCCTGACTTTC. This sequence encodes CASSLRGGANVLTF.

This clone appeared a single time. The rearrangement uses TRBV5-1 and TRBJ2-1; 7 nucleotides line up with TRBD1. Germline CDR1 is SGHRS and CDR2 is YFSETQ. This CDR3 region has 18 residues. With 4 bases clipped from V and 2 bases from J, the junction kept 15 bases outside the gene matches. The CDR3 region is CASSPPRTGQGAYNEQFF. CDR3 in DNA: TGCGCCAGCAGCCCTCCCCGGACAGGTCAGGGGGCCTACAATGAGCAGTTCTTC.

The chain links TRBV5-6 to TRBJ1-2; TRBD1 is a possible D gene (5 bases). Trimming stripped 1 base from V and 1 base from J, with 11 bases between. The CDR3 extends over 15 amino acids. Germline CDR1 reads SGHDT; CDR2 reads YYEEEE. DNA of the CDR3: TGTGCCAGCAGCTTGTCAGAACAGGTTAACTATGGCTACACCTTC. The encoded protein is CASSLSEQVNYGYTF.

The J gene is TRBJ2-7, the V gene TRBV19; 7 bases map to TRBD1. The CDR3 extends over 15 amino acids. V shed 5 bases, J shed 0 bases, and the junction held 7 bases outside the gene matches. Germline V gene sequence: CDR1 LNHDA, CDR2 SQIVND (reference sequence). CDR3 bases: TGTGCCAGTAGTTCAAGGGGGCAGGTCTCCTACGAGCAGTACTTC. This codes for CASSSRGQVSYEQYF.

The rearrangement joins TRBV5-8 to TRBJ2-3; 8 nucleotides agree with TRBD1. The length of the CDR3 is 15 residues. V lost 4 bases and J lost 0; bases outside the gene matches: 4. The germline CDR1 and CDR2 sequences are SGHTS and YDEGEE. This chain's CDR3 is CASSRQGFSTDTQYF. Here the CDR3 DNA reads TGTGCCAGCAGCCGACAGGGGTTTAGCACAGATACGCAGTATTTT. Full variable domain (missing parts from reference TRBV5-8 and TRBJ2-3): EAGVTQSPTHLIKTRGQQATLRCSPISGHTSVYWYQQALGLGLQFLLWYDEGEERNRGNFPPRFSGRQFPNYSSELNVNALELEDSALYLCASSRQGFSTDTQYFGPGTRLTVL.

This chain connects TRBV14 to TRBJ2-2; 12 bases match TRBD2. V was pared by 0 bases and J by 3 bases, with 11 bases of the junction left unmatched. The CDR3 is 20 residues long. Germline CDR1 reads SGHDN; CDR2 reads FVKESK. As DNA, the CDR3 is TGTGCCAGCAGCCAAGATTGGGTGTCTAGCGGGGGGGTACACACCGGGGAGCTGTTTTTT. This gives the protein CASSQDWVSSGGVHTGELFF.

CDR3 loop: CASKGEGYTF. CDR3 DNA: TGTGCCAGCAAAGGAGAGGGCTACACCTTC. This sequence joins TRBV6-5 and TRBJ1-2; D not certain. Germline V gives CDR1 MNHEY, CDR2 SVGAGI. V gave up 7 bases and J gave up 8 bases, with 8 bases separating them. This CDR3 has 10 residues.

V gene TRBV18 combines with J gene TRBJ1-1; a possible D gene is TRBD1 (6 bases). The ends were cut back, 5 bases at V and 1 base at J, with 14 bases in the middle. The CDR3 totals 15 residues. Germline CDR1 KGHSH, CDR2 LQKENI. CDR3 residues: CASSTSPGQNTEAFF. The CDR3 DNA reads TGTGCCAGCTCAACCTCACCGGGACAGAACACTGAAGCTTTCTTT. Variable domain in full (rest from reference TRBV18 and TRBJ1-1): NAGVMQNPRHLVRRRGQEARLRCSPMKGHSHVYWYRQLPEEGLKFMVYLQKENIIDESGMPKERFSAEFPKEGPSILRIQQVVRGDSAAYFCASSTSPGQNTEAFFGQGTRLTVV.

This chain connects TRBV11-2 to TRBJ1-4, with 9 positions matching TRBD1. The trim removed 5 bases at V and 7 bases at J, leaving 5 bases unmatched. Germline CDR1 reads SGHAT; CDR2 reads FQNNGV. This CDR3 region has 14 residues. The CDR3: CASSPDRGSEKLFF. Here the CDR3 DNA reads TGTGCCAGCAGCCCGGACAGGGGAAGTGAAAAACTGTTTTTT.

The sample holds one count of this clone. This chain uses TRBV7-6 with TRBJ2-5; D possibly corresponds to TRBD1 (6 bases). Trimming removed 4 bases from V and 7 bases from J, with 13 bases in between. The CDR3 length is 13 residues. Germline V lookup: CDR1 SGHVS, CDR2 FNYEAQ. The CDR3 reads CASSSRQDGTQYF. The CDR3 DNA reads as TGTGCCAGCAGCTCACGACAGGACGGGACCCAGTACTTC.

This chain joins TRBV19 and TRBJ2-1; 9 bases agree with TRBD2. Germline V CDR1 and CDR2: LNHDA, SQIVND (reference sequence). The CDR3 spans 14 residues. Losses at the gene ends were 2 bases for V and 9 bases for J; bases not matched to a gene: 5. The CDR3 here is CASSIWAGGGEQFF. The CDR3 nucleotides read TGTGCCAGTAGTATATGGGCGGGGGGGGGTGAGCAGTTCTTC.